Sequencing of this T cell receptor (beta chain) was carried out in a study of T cell repertoires in cytomegalovirus infection. At the level of the study: Selection of CMV epitopes for the study included recently identified HLA-C-restricted and well-studied HLA-B-restricted ones. Matching HLA type, along with CMV infection, was indicated by public TCR beta signatures.

V was cut by 6 bases and J by 5 bases, with 10 bases left in between. CDR1 and CDR2 (germline): MDHEN, SYDVKM. The CDR3 sequence is 13 residues long. Via MiXCR, TCRdb re-called the reads, giving one row per CDR3 protein. The table lists 140,000 to 150,000 distinct CDR3 sequences, 25% to 35% of them singletons. Findings and caveats of the study: People with CMV and the relevant HLA were identified by cumulative public TCR beta family frequency. Predominance within the ex vivo response was attributable to HLA-C-restricted CMV-specific TCR beta clonotypes.

This clonotype was counted between two and nine times. Its specificity is not known. This rearrangement joins TRBV28 to TRBJ1-4; no clear D gene. The TCR comes from a human donor in good health (CMV status not recorded). Some clones in this sample may be carry-over from other donors' samples. The sample was CD8+ T cells from cultured PBMCs, taken from culture after CMV antigen stimulation. The CDR3 sequence: CASRGHGNEKLFF. The CDR3 coding sequence is TGTGCCAGCAGGGGTCACGGAAATGAAAAACTGTTTTTT.